Following are 8 T cell receptor beta chains from one sample sequenced in a study of blood T cell repertoires in COVID-19. Generated by immunoSEQ multiplex PCR, the TCRdb table keeps only in-frame clones and is missing some. This repertoire shows about 290,000 clones, roughly 90% found once; its top ten account for around 10%. The sample taken for sequencing was peripheral blood. These receptors were collected from a woman aged 25 to 39 with COVID-19, enrolled during active disease.

The genes are TRBV19 and TRBJ1-2; D not resolved. The CDR3 length is 11 residues. Germline CDR1 is LNHDA and CDR2 is SQIVND (reference sequence). Trimming pared 8 bases from V and 2 bases from J, leaving 6 bases between. The DNA of the CDR3 is TGTGCCAGTCGGAGGAACTATGGCTACACCTTC. Its translation is CASRRNYGYTF.

This clone was seen only a few times. The V gene is TRBV28, the J gene TRBJ1-6, with 7 nucleotides matching TRBD1. CDR3 length: 17 residues. V trimming: 3 bases; J trimming: 4 bases; junction bases outside the gene matches: 9. Per germline, CDR1 MDHEN and CDR2 SYDVKM. CDR3 bases: TGTGCCAGCAGTTTCGTCGCCGGGACAGAATATAATTCACCCCTCCACTTT. Its protein is CASSFVAGTEYNSPLHF. The whole variable domain, filled in from reference TRBV28 and TRBJ1-6, reads DVKVTQSSRYLVKRTGEKVFLECVQDMDHENMFWYRQDPGLGLRLIYFSYDVKMKEKGDIPEGYSVSREKKERFSLILESASTNQTSMYLCASSFVAGTEYNSPLHFGNGTRLTVT.

This chain uses TRBV4-1 with TRBJ1-5; 7 bases are a match to TRBD1. Trimming cost V 1 base and J 3 bases; bases outside gene matches: 6. This CDR3 region has 16 residues. Germline loops: CDR1 MGHRA, CDR2 YSYEKL. The CDR3 loop is CASSQGLRGSNQPQHF. For the CDR3, the DNA is TGCGCCAGCAGCCAAGGTCTCAGGGGGTCCAATCAGCCCCAGCATTTT.

The chain carries TRBV19 and TRBJ1-5; 10 positions agree with TRBD1. CDR3 size: 14 residues. The ends lost 8 bases at V and 4 bases at J; junction bases unmatched: 5. Germline values: CDR1 LNHDA, CDR2 SQIVND (reference sequence). CDR3 region: CASGDRGRNQPQHF. The CDR3 DNA sequence: TGTGCCAGTGGGGACAGGGGAAGAAATCAGCCCCAGCATTTT.

The chain recombines TRBV4-2 with TRBJ2-7, with 8 bases aligning to TRBD2. Germline-derived CDR1 and CDR2 are LGHNA and YNFKEQ. The CDR3 loop spans 17 amino acids. The junction had 7 bases not matched to a gene; V was cut back by 0 bases and J by 0 bases. CDR3 DNA sequence: TGTGCCAGCAGCCAAGATCATCCGGGGGGGCTCTCCTACGAGCAGTACTTC. Protein sequence: CASSQDHPGGLSYEQYF.

This clone was detected only once. This chain uses TRBV6-6 with TRBJ1-1; TRBD1 might be the D (5 bases). The CDR3 covers 13 residues. V dropped 5 bases and J dropped 5 bases, with 12 bases sitting between them. The V gene's germline CDR1 is MNHNY and CDR2 SVGAGI (reference sequence). The CDR3 loop is CASSTGGVTEAFF. The CDR3 nucleotides are TGTGCCAGCAGTACCGGGGGAGTGACTGAAGCTTTCTTT.

The V and J genes are TRBV29-1 and TRBJ2-1; 10 nucleotides align to TRBD1. Germline values: CDR1 SQVTM, CDR2 ANQGSEA. The CDR3 covers 15 residues. Trimming cost V 3 bases and J 5 bases; bases outside gene matches: 7. The CDR3 sequence: CSVDDRGRPDNEQFF. The CDR3 nucleotides read TGCAGCGTTGATGACAGGGGGCGGCCGGACAATGAGCAGTTCTTC.

The DNA of the CDR3 is TGTGCCAGCAGCGTTACAGGGTACTACAATGAGCAGTTCTTC. Its translation: CASSVTGYYNEQFF. V is TRBV9 and J is TRBJ2-1; TRBD1 is a possible D gene (6 bases). V lost 2 bases and J lost 3, with 9 bases in between. Germline V gene sequence: CDR1 SGDLS, CDR2 YYNGEE. CDR3 length equals 14 residues.